The entry below describes one T cell receptor (beta chain). This clonotype was seen a handful of times. The antigen it recognizes is unknown. Nothing much larger sits one base from this clone, and base qualities are not available. The sample comes from a study of T cells in Graves' hyperthyroidism and ophthalmopathy (dated by TCRdb to the late 2010s). About the full investigation: Peripheral blood samples were taken at the time of initial diagnosis, prior to any treatment. TCR V-J signatures able to tell the groups apart were searched for in a discovery cohort of around 95 patients, of whom 40 to 45 had Graves' ophthalmopathy and some 60 had stable Graves' hyperthyroidism. An independent validation cohort of under 20 hyperthyroidism patients and about 16 patients who later progressed to ophthalmopathy tested prospective prediction of ophthalmopathy. The approximately 100 discovery patients were randomly split 7:3 into training and test sets. In over five Graves' hyperthyroidism patients, the study also compared T-cell repertoires from thyroid tissue with T-cell repertoires from blood. Once sampling was done, hyperthyroidism patients were given methimazole at a starting dose of 30 mg daily, whereas ophthalmopathy patients were given high-dose intravenous methylprednisolone. According to the paper, TCR Vbeta CDR3 sequencing was carried out on about 140 peripheral blood samples, which came from fewer than 50 ophthalmopathy, roughly 75 hyperthyroidism and approximately 17 progressor patients.

Amplification of TCR beta CDR3 regions was carried out from RNA transcripts. For the first round of RT-PCR on the TCR CDR3, the HTBI primer set was used together with the Qiagen OneStep RT-PCR kit. A second multiplex PCR round built the libraries, followed by size selection and purification. Libraries were sequenced paired-end with 100 bp reads on an Illumina HiSeq2000. Processing in the source paper ran as follows. SOAPnuke was used to process the raw data, throwing out any read that contained adapters or uncalled bases, had a mean Phred below 15, or lacked an exact constant-primer or identifier match. High-quality paired reads were merged using COPE v1.2.5, and each unique nucleotide sequence was defined as a clonotype. MiTCR v1.1 was used to align clonotypes to the IMGT TRBV, TRBD and TRBJ reference segments. Analysis was restricted to V-J combinations with a frequency above 0.0001, which covered 99.2% of repertoires. The TCS score was defined as the ratio of F50 (clonal expansion) to E x V (chaos), calculated using BLOSUM62-based TCRdist between CDR3 peptides within each V-J. Welch's t-statistics and random forest reduced roughly 530 V-J features to 13, which were used in a naive Bayes classifier (R e1071). TCRdb reran the public reads through fastp at Q25 and MiXCR, keeping productive beta chains. Duplicate CDR3 protein sequences are folded into a single record with the most common DNA and genes. TCRdb assigned the V and J calls; the authors' analysis was not used. In this sample the table shows some 490,000 distinct CDR3 sequences, approximately 23% of which occur a single time. Clones ranked in the top ten supply under 55% of the sample.

V is cut by 6 bases and J by 0 bases, and the space between the germline ends is 12 bases. The CDR3 measures 15 amino acids from cysteine to phenylalanine. This entry keeps only the CDR3 DNA: 45 bases, framed from base 1. Taken from the germline V gene, the CDR1 and CDR2 loops are MNHNS and SASEGT. Ophthalmopathy patients had moderately to severely active disease, with a Clinical Activity Score of 3 or more, a NOSPECS grade of 4 or more, and a disease duration of less than 3 months. Exclusion was applied to patients with uncontrolled infections, other autoimmune diseases, pregnancy or lactation. Clinical symptoms, serum thyroxine and TRAb, thyroid ultrasound, and orbital computed tomography formed the basis for the diagnoses. PBMCs were isolated from more than 9 ml of fresh peripheral blood by Ficoll-Paque density gradient centrifugation. Total RNA was extracted using Trizol reagent, and RNA quality was assessed on an Agilent 2100 Bioanalyzer.

Beyond this particular receptor, the publication reports: In cross-validation, a model built on a 13 V-J signature told ophthalmopathy apart from stable hyperthyroidism with approximately 90% sensitivity and around 84% specificity, and in testing the same model reached 80%/75%. In validation, progression to ophthalmopathy was predicted by the model with nearly 71% sensitivity and around 75% specificity, a median of about 6 months before onset. No statistical method was used to set the sample size in advance, and investigators knew the group allocation. Blood samples also contained most of the expanded thyroid clonotypes (frequency above 0.001), which suggests that blood repertoires may reflect thyroid immune responses.

The clonotype originates from a woman aged 70-85 years with Graves' ophthalmopathy. The rearrangement combines TRBV6-1 with TRBJ2-1; the D segment could be TRBD2, given 6 matching bases. Sequencing was carried out using blood. The CDR3 loop reads CASSNSGYSYNEQFF. The nucleotide sequence is given as TGTGCCAGCAGCAATAGCGGATACTCCTACAATGAGCAGTTCTTC.